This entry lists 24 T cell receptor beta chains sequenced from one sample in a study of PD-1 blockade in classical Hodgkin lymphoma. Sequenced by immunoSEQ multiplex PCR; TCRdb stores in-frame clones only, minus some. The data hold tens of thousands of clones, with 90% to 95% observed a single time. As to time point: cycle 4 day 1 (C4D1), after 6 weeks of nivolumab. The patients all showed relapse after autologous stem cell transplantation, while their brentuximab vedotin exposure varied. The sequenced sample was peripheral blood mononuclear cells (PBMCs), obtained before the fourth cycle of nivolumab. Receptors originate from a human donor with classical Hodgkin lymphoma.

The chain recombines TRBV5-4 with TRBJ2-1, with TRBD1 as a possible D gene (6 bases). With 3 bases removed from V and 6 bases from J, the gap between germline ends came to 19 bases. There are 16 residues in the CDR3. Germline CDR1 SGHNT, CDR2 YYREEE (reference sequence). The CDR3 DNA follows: TGTGCCAGCAGCTCGAGGACCACAGGGATCATCAATGAGCAGTTCTTC. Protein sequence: CASSSRTTGIINEQFF.

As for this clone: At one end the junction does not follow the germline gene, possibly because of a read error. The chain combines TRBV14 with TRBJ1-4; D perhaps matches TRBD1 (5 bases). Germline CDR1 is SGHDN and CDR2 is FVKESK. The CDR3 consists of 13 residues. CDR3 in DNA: TGTGCCAGCAGCCGTGGGACTAACGAAAAACTGTTTTTT. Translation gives CASSRGTNEKLFF.

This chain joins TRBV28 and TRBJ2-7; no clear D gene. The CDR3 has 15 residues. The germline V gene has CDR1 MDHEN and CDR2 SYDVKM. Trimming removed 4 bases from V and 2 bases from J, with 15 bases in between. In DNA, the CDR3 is TGTGCCAGCAGTTCCCCCTCCCATATCGCCTACGAGCAGTACTTC. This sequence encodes CASSSPSHIAYEQYF.

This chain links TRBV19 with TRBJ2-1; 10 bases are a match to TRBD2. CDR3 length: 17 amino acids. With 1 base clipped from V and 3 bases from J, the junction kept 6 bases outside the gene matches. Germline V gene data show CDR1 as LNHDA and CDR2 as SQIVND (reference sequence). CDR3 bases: TGTGCCAGTAGTATAGCTTCCTCTAGCGGGGGCTACAATGAGCAGTTCTTC. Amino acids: CASSIASSSGGYNEQFF.

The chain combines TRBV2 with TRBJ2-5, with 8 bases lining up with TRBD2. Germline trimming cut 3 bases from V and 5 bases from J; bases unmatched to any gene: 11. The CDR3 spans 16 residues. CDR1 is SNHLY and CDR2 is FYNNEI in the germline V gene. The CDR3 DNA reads TGTGCCAGCAGTGATAGCCATCGGGGGGGTAGTGAGACCCAGTACTTC. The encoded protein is CASSDSHRGGSETQYF. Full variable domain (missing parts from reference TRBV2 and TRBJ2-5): EPEVTQTPSHQVTQMGQEVILRCVPISNHLYFYWYRQILGQKVEFLVSFYNNEISEKSEIFDDQFSVERPDGSNFTLKIRSTKLEDSAMYFCASSDSHRGGSETQYFGPGTRLLVL.

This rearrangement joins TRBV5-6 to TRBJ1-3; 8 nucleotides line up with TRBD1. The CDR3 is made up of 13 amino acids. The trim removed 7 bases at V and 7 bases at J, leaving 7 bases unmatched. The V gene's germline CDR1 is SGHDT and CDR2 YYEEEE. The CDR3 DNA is TGTGCCAGCTCACCGCAGGGGGCGAACACCATATATTTT. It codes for CASSPQGANTIYF.

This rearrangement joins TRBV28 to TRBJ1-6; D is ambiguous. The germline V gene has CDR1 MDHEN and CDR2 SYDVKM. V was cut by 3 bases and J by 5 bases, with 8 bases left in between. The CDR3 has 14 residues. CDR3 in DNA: TGTGCCAGCAGTTTTCGGCTGGATAATTCACCCCTCCACTTT. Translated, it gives CASSFRLDNSPLHF.

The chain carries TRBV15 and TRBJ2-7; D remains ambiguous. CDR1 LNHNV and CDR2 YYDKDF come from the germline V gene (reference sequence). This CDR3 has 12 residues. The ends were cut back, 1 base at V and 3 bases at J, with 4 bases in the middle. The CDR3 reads CATSRAHYEQYF. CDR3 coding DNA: TGTGCCACCAGCAGAGCTCACTACGAGCAGTACTTC. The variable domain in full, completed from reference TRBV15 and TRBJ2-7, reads DAMVIQNPRYQVTQFGKPVTLSCSQTLNHNVMYWYQQKSSQAPKLLFHYYDKDFNNEADTPDNFQSRRPNTSFCFLDIRSPGLGDTAMYLCATSRAHYEQYFGPGTRLTVT.

CDR3 DNA: TGTGCCAGCAGTTTACAGGGGTTCATCATGAACACTGAAGCTTTCTTT. Translated, it gives CASSLQGFIMNTEAFF. This chain uses TRBV25-1 with TRBJ1-1; 7 bases line up with TRBD1. The CDR3 contains 16 residues. Germline CDR1 is MGHDK and CDR2 is SYGVNS. J lost 0 bases, V lost 5 bases, and 9 bases had no gene match.

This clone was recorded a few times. The CDR3 DNA reads TGTGCCATCAGTGAGTCGGTCGCCTCTGGAAACACCATATATTTT. Encoded protein: CAISESVASGNTIYF. The chain links TRBV10-3 to TRBJ1-3, with D unclear. The CDR3 loop spans 15 amino acids. The germline V gene has CDR1 ENHRY and CDR2 SYGVKD. The V end lost 0 bases, the J end lost 0 bases, and 6 bases lay between the germline ends.

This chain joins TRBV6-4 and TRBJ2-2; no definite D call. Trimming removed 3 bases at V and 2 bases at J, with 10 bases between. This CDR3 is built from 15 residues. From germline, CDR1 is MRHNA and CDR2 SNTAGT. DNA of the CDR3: TGTGCCAGCAGTGAATGGGTAGGAAACACCGGGGAGCTGTTTTTT. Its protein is CASSEWVGNTGELFF.

The CDR3: CASSLAGDRTVTSTDTQYF. The DNA of the CDR3 is TGTGCCAGCAGCCTCGCGGGGGACAGGACAGTGACTAGCACAGATACGCAGTATTTT. The V gene is TRBV5-4, the J gene TRBJ2-3; D possibly corresponds to TRBD1 (8 bases). The CDR3 contains 19 residues. Germline-derived CDR1 and CDR2 are SGHNT and YYREEE (reference sequence). Deletions cut 4 bases from V and 0 bases from J, with 24 bases between. Full variable domain (rest looked up from reference TRBV5-4 and TRBJ2-3): ETGVTQSPTHLIKTRGQQVTLRCSSQSGHNTVSWYQQALGQGPQFIFQYYREEENGRGNFPPRFSGLQFPNYSSELNVNALELDDSALYLCASSLAGDRTVTSTDTQYFGPGTRLTVL.

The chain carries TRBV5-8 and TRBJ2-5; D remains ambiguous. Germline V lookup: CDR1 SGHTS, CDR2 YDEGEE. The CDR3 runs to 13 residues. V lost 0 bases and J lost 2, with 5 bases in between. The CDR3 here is CASSLGRQETQYF. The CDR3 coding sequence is TGTGCCAGCAGCTTGGGCAGGCAAGAGACCCAGTACTTC.

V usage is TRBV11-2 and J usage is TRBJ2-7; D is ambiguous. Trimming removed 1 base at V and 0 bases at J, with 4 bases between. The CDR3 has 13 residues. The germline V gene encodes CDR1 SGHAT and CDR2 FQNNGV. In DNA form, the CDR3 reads TGTGCCAGCAGCTTAGCGAGCTCCTACGAGCAGTACTTC. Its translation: CASSLASSYEQYF.

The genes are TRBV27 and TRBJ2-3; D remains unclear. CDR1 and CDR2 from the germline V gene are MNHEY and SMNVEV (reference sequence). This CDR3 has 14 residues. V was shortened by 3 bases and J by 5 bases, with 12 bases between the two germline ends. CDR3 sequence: CASSFGSFLDTQYF. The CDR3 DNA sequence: TGTGCCAGCAGTTTTGGTAGCTTTTTAGATACGCAGTATTTT.

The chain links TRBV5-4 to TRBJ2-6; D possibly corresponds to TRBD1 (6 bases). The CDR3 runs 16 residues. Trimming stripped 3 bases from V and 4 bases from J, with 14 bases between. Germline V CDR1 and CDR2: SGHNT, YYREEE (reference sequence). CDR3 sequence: CASSSGHQAGANVLTF. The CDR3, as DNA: TGTGCCAGCAGCTCGGGACATCAGGCCGGGGCCAACGTCCTGACTTTC.

CDR3 residues: CASSAGGTAEAFF. The CDR3 DNA sequence: TGTGCCAGCAGCGCCGGGGGGACTGCTGAAGCTTTCTTT. The chain couples TRBV7-3 to TRBJ1-1; possibly TRBD1 for D (5 bases). The CDR3 loop spans 13 amino acids. Per germline, CDR1 SGHTA and CDR2 FQGTGA. The V and J ends lost 5 bases and 6 bases respectively, with 13 bases between them.

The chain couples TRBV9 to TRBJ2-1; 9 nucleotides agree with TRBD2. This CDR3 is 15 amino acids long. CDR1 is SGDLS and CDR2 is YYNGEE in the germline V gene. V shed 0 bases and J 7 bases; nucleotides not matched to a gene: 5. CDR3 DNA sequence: TGTGCCAGCAGCGTAGGGCGGGAGGGGAAGAATGAGCAGTTCTTC. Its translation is CASSVGREGKNEQFF.

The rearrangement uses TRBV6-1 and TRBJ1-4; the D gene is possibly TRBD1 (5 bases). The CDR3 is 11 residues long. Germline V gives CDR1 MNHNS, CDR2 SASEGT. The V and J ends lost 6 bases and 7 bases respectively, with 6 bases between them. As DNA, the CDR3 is TGTGCCAGCAGGGGGCGTGAAAAACTGTTTTTT. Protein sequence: CASRGREKLFF.

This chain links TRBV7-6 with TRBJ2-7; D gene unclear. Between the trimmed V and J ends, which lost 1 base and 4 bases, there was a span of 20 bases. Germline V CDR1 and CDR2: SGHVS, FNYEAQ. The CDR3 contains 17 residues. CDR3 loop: CASSLGPSLTAQYEQYF. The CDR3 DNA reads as TGTGCCAGCAGCTTAGGCCCCTCTTTAACAGCTCAATACGAGCAGTACTTC.

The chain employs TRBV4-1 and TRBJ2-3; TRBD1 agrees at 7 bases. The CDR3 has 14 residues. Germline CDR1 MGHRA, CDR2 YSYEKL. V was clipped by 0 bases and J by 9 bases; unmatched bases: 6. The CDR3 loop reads CASSQDATGETQYF. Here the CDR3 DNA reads TGCGCCAGCAGCCAAGATGCAACAGGGGAAACGCAGTATTTT.

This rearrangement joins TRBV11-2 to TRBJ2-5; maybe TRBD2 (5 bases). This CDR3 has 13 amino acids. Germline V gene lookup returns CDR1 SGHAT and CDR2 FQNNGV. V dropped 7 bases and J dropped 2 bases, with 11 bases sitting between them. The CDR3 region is CASNPRGQETQYF. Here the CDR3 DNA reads TGTGCCAGCAACCCCCGGGGTCAAGAGACCCAGTACTTC.

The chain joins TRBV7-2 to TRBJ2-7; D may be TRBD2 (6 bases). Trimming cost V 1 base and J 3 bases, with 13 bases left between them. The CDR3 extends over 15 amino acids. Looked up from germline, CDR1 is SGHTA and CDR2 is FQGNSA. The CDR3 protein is CASSLGREIHYEQYF. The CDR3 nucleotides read TGTGCCAGCAGCTTAGGACGGGAGATCCACTACGAGCAGTACTTC.

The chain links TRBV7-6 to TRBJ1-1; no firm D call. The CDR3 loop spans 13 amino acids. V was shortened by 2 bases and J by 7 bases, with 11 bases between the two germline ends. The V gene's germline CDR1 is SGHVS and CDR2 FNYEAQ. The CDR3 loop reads CASSLFGSVEAFF. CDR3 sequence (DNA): TGTGCCAGCAGCTTATTCGGATCTGTTGAAGCTTTCTTT. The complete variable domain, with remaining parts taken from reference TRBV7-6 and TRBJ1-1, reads GAGVSQSPRYKVTKRGQDVALRCDPISGHVSLYWYRQALGQGPEFLTYFNYEAQQDKSGLPNDRFSAERPEGSISTLTIQRTEQRDSAMYRCASSLFGSVEAFFGQGTRLTVV.